The present TCR beta chain was sequenced within a study of radiotherapy plus CTLA-4 blockade in lung cancer. Study-wide findings and caveats: Researchers report tumor-derived TCR clones expanding in blood after radiotherapy plus ipilimumab.

Ipilimumab-mediated CTLA-4 blockade plus focal radiation was given to patients having chemo-refractory metastatic non-small-cell lung cancer. Clones were read by immunoSEQ multiplex PCR, and TCRdb kept only the in-frame ones, dropping some. Of 80,000 to 100,000 clones in the sample, approximately 72% were seen once. This CDR3 is built from 14 residues. Trimming removed 5 bases from V and 3 bases from J, with 10 bases in between. Germline CDR1 SGHVS, CDR2 FNYEAQ. Comment on this clone: No antigen is known for it.

This receptor was identified in a human donor with non-small cell lung cancer who had a partial response to radiotherapy plus ipilimumab. Some clones in this sample may be carry-over from other donors' samples. The chain carries TRBV7-6 and TRBJ2-2; TRBD1 is a possible D gene (5 bases). Material: peripheral blood, obtained from a patient treated with radiotherapy plus ipilimumab. CDR3 region: CASSPSRDTGELFF. CDR3 DNA sequence: TGTGCCAGCAGCCCATCCAGGGACACCGGGGAGCTGTTTTTT.